This T cell receptor beta chain is drawn from a study of cytomegalovirus exposure and HLA in healthy donors. On the study more broadly: Early release data held 80 million to 100 million unique TCRs from HLA-typed donors. The study's findings and limits: Earlier results showed most TCR beta V segments being productive about 87% or about 30% of the time. In a later analysis, most CMV-associated TCR beta chains appeared HLA-restricted. An analysis that was carried out later associated 16,951 TCR beta sequences with HLA alleles at 0.05 false discovery rate.

CDR3 length: 15 amino acids. Germline V CDR1 and CDR2: SGHAT, FQNNGV. V was shortened by 4 bases and J by 3 bases, with 12 bases between the two germline ends. A note on this clone: The antigen is undetermined.

PCR used 60 Vbeta primers and 13 Jbeta primers. Libraries were prepared by immunoSEQ multiplex PCR; TCRdb keeps only in-frame clonotypes and omits some of them. The table includes roughly 180,000 clones, 85% detected once. This clonotype was sampled from a boy aged 2 to 10 in good health and CMV-seronegative. The chain is built from TRBV11-2 and TRBJ1-4; perhaps TRBD1 as D (5 bases). Sequences were obtained from PBMCs. CDR3 in DNA: TGTGCCAGCAGCTCTACAGGTCAGGCTAATGAAAAACTGTTTTTT. It specifies CASSSTGQANEKLFF.